The sequence of this TCR beta chain was determined in a study of T cells in pancreatic ductal adenocarcinoma. The study's findings and limits: Mean clonality was around 0.11 in tumors and 0.06 to 0.085 in blood, not significantly different. Unique clonotypes were roughly 8-fold more numerous in blood than in tumor. Results skew toward the minority of patients with early-stage disease. Comparisons of tumor and blood clonality may show falsely lower tumor diversity.

Repertoires were generated with immunoSEQ multiplex PCR, while TCRdb's copy carries only in-frame clones and drops some. Of roughly 16,000 clones in the sample, 88% are singletons; the top ten hold 0.94%. CDR3 length: 16 residues. Trimming cost V 0 bases and J 0 bases, with 9 bases left between them. Germline CDR1 is MGHRA and CDR2 is YSYEKL. This clone was picked up a small number of times. What it recognizes is unknown. The selected patients with pancreatic ductal adenocarcinoma had surgery but no neoadjuvant therapy. Sequenced: PBMCs. The rearrangement uses TRBV4-1 and TRBJ2-1; possibly TRBD2 for D (6 bases). The source is a human donor with pancreatic ductal adenocarcinoma. The CDR3 here is CASSQDAGTSYNEQFF. CDR3 nucleotides: TGCGCCAGCAGCCAAGACGCGGGGACCTCCTACAATGAGCAGTTCTTC.